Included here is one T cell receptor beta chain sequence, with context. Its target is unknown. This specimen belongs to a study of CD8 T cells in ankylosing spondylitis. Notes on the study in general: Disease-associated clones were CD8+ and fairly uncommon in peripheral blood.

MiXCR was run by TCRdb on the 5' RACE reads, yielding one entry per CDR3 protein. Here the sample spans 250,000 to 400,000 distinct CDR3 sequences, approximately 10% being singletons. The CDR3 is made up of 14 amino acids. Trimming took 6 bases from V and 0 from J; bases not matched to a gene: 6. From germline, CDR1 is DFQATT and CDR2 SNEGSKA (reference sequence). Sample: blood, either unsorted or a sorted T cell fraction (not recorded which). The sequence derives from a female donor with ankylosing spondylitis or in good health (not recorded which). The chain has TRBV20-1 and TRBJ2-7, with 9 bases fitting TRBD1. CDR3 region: CSADTGGSSYEQYF. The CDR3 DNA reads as TGCAGTGCCGATACAGGGGGCTCCTCCTACGAGCAGTACTTC.